This T cell receptor beta chain originates from a study of T cell responses to AZD1222 COVID-19 vaccine (TCRdb year 2021). Study-wide context: AZD1222 recipients with second doses at about 4 weeks or about 12 weeks were pooled, because spike-specific TCR depth and breadth did not differ between schedules. Trial participants were enrolled by age into 18-55, 56-69 and 70-plus year subgroups, with roughly 150, 30 and 60 TCR-sequenced participants respectively. A total of under 250 trial participants underwent TCR sequencing, of whom roughly 210 had received two doses of AZD1222 and around 25 had received two doses of the MenACWY control vaccine.

Its CDR3 holds 14 amino acids, cysteine through phenylalanine. The entry retains the CDR3 DNA only, 42 bases that are in frame from base 1. From a lookup of the germline V gene (reference sequence), CDR1 and CDR2 are MNHEY and SMNVEV. Here V drops 5 bases and J drops 6 bases, and the junction holds 7 bases not matched to any gene. Turning to this clone: No antigen is known for it. The record has no base qualities; no much larger clone is one base away.

This specimen's time point label, per the study, means: baseline before first vaccination. Vaccinee samples were obtained from the UK trials COV001 and COV002, which included a single-blind randomized controlled phase 2/3 trial of AZD1222 (ChAdOx1 nCoV-19) in healthy adults. Trial participant PBMC samples were collected at day 0 and day 28 after the second dose for TCRbeta chain sequencing. The CDR3 regions of human TCRbeta chains were analyzed by immunosequencing. On the study's bioinformatics: Repertoire TCRs were matched against a reference library of SARS-CoV-2-specific TCRs generated with the MIRA antigen-specificity platform. Breadth meant the fraction of unique TCRs that were SARS-CoV-2-associated, whereas depth meant the fraction of total T cells that were SARS-CoV-2-associated. Using the MIRA data, each spike-specific TCR was mapped to the spike region that the TCR reacts to and placed in a CD4 or CD8 class. Log10-transformed breadth and depth values were compared by one-way ANOVA with Sidak's multiple comparisons tests. TCRdb carries this immuneACCESS record with in-frame sequences only. Its versions omit some clonotypes, under half of them owing to an unresolved V gene in the studies checked, with the rest unexplained. Clone size and V and J calls were adopted from that table, with D and trimming inferred from the DNA. This sample comprises 60,000 to 70,000 clones, about four fifths of them detected only once. Jointly, the top ten make up approximately 5.4% of the sample.

Results and caveats for the whole study, not just this receptor: Most participants were white British and females outnumbered males, and the authors suggested that clonal diversity may have been underestimated. Because no day 14 peak-response samples were available, repertoires were characterized only after the peak T cell response. Vaccine-associated CD4 TCRs spanned the whole spike protein, with dominant responses in regions 160-218 and 743-854. Reportedly, almost half of the unique spike-specific TCRs recognized epitopes lying outside the regions that are mutated in the B.1.351 and B.1.1.7 variants. Conclusions about previously exposed vaccinees are limited because only a handful of AZD1222 recipients were SARS-CoV-2 seropositive at baseline. The 56-69-year group was small, and its depth increase did not reach significance, likely because of low power. Spike-specific TCR breadth and depth rose significantly after two AZD1222 doses compared with day 0 and with MenACWY recipients.

This receptor was obtained from an adult in good health. The specimen was peripheral blood, collected on day 0 of AZD1222 vaccination. The V and J segments used are TRBV27 and TRBJ1-5; the junction holds 7 bases that match TRBD1. The CDR3 amino acid sequence is: CASSQTGFGQPQHF. The DNA sequence reads TGTGCCAGCAGTCAGACAGGGTTTGGTCAGCCCCAGCATTTT.